These 26 T cell receptor beta chains were all obtained from the same sample, sequenced in a study of blood T cell repertoires in COVID-19. Assay used: immunoSEQ multiplex PCR; TCRdb lists only in-frame clones, some missing. This table holds more than 45,000 clones, over 90% found once. The sequencing input was peripheral blood. The receptors stem from a woman at least 80 years old with acute or convalescent COVID-19.

This clone was counted a few times. V usage is TRBV6-5 and J usage is TRBJ1-3, with TRBD1 identical over 8 bases. V lost 5 bases and J lost 4; bases outside the gene matches: 7. The germline V gene encodes CDR1 MNHEY and CDR2 SVGAGI. The CDR3 consists of 15 residues. The CDR3 DNA reads TGTGCCAGCAGTAGCGCAGGGGGCGCGGGAAACACCATATATTTT. Amino acids: CASSSAGGAGNTIYF.

This clone has only one observation. The chain is built from TRBV14 and TRBJ1-1; 7 bases fit TRBD1. V gave up 1 base and J gave up 0 bases; unmatched junction bases: 11. Germline CDR1 reads SGHDN; CDR2 reads FVKESK. The CDR3 has 18 amino acids. CDR3 sequence reads: CASSQVRQGVTLNTEAFF. Written as DNA, the CDR3 is TGTGCCAGCAGCCAAGTACGACAGGGTGTGACCCTGAACACTGAAGCTTTCTTT.

This clone has only one observation. The chain employs TRBV19 and TRBJ1-1; D uncertain. The V end was cut by 4 bases, the J end by 0 bases, with 6 bases between. The CDR3 spans 13 residues. CDR1 LNHDA and CDR2 SQIVND come from the germline V gene (reference sequence). The CDR3 sequence: CASSSSLNTEAFF. DNA of the CDR3: TGTGCCAGTAGTAGTAGTTTGAACACTGAAGCTTTCTTT.

The chain recombines TRBV20-1 with TRBJ2-3; D is perhaps TRBD1 (5 bases). CDR1 and CDR2 (germline): DFQATT, SNEGSKA (reference sequence). This CDR3 comprises 11 residues. The V end lost 5 bases, the J end lost 5 bases, and 8 bases lay between the germline ends. The CDR3 here is CSAFREDTQYF. The CDR3 bases are TGCAGTGCTTTCAGGGAAGATACGCAGTATTTT.

The chain recombines TRBV10-3 with TRBJ2-1; possible D gene TRBD2, 6 bases. The CDR3 extends over 13 amino acids. The V gene lost 8 bases and the J gene lost 7 bases, with 15 bases spanning the gap. CDR1 ENHRY and CDR2 SYGVKD come from the germline V gene. The CDR3 protein is CAIAASAENEQFF. CDR3 DNA sequence: TGTGCCATCGCGGCTAGCGCCGAAAATGAGCAGTTCTTC.

The V gene is TRBV5-1, the J gene TRBJ2-7; TRBD2 matches at 9 bases. Trimming took 5 bases from V and 6 from J; bases not matched to a gene: 9. The CDR3 runs to 14 residues. Germline V lookup: CDR1 SGHRS, CDR2 YFSETQ. CDR3 DNA sequence: TGCGCCAGCAGACCAGCGGGAGGATACGGCGAGCAGTACTTC. It codes for CASRPAGGYGEQYF.

This chain uses TRBV7-2 with TRBJ2-2, with TRBD2 identical over 7 bases. V trimming: 2 bases; J trimming: 8 bases; junction bases outside the gene matches: 5. CDR1 SGHTA and CDR2 FQGNSA come from the germline V gene. The CDR3 sequence is 14 residues long. The CDR3 nucleotides read TGTGCCAGCAGCTTATTCGGGGGGACGGGGGAGCTGTTTTTT. Translated, it gives CASSLFGGTGELFF.

This clone came up a few times. The V and J genes are TRBV6-2 or TRBV6-3 and TRBJ1-2, with D possibly matching TRBD1 (5 bases). The CDR3 length is 12 residues. The V gene lost 0 bases and the J gene lost 6 bases, with 5 bases spanning the gap. The germline V gene has CDR1 MNHEY and CDR2 SVGEGT. CDR3 in amino acids: CASSYSGDGYTF. CDR3 nucleotide sequence: TGTGCCAGCAGTTACTCAGGGGATGGCTACACCTTC.

CDR3 sequence reads: CASSYRGPEAFF. CDR3 nucleotide sequence: TGTGCCAGCAGTTACAGGGGCCCTGAAGCTTTCTTT. The chain uses TRBV2 and TRBJ1-1, with 7 bases matching TRBD1. Germline V gives CDR1 SNHLY, CDR2 FYNNEI. V was pared by 5 bases and J by 6 bases, with 3 bases of the junction left unmatched. This CDR3 comprises 12 residues.

This chain uses TRBV19 with TRBJ1-1; a possible D gene is TRBD1 (6 bases). CDR1 LNHDA and CDR2 SQIVND come from the germline V gene (reference sequence). The CDR3 totals 13 residues. V was shortened by 7 bases and J by 4 bases, with 13 bases between the two germline ends. DNA for the CDR3: TGTGCCAGTAACAGGCAGGGGATCACTGAAGCTTTCTTT. It codes for CASNRQGITEAFF.

This chain uses TRBV6-5 with TRBJ1-2; TRBD1 agrees at 11 bases. The ends lost 6 bases at V and 8 bases at J; junction bases unmatched: 5. The germline V gene encodes CDR1 MNHEY and CDR2 SVGAGI. The CDR3 is 13 amino acids. This CDR3 is CASRGTGGTGYTF. The CDR3, as DNA: TGTGCCAGCAGGGGGACAGGGGGAACCGGCTACACCTTC.

The chain carries TRBV5-1 and TRBJ1-1; D perhaps matches TRBD1 (5 bases). In germline, CDR1 is SGHRS, CDR2 YFSETQ. The ends were cut back, 1 base at V and 5 bases at J, with 12 bases in the middle. This CDR3 comprises 14 residues. CDR3 in amino acids: CASSLYQGRTEAFF. CDR3 DNA: TGCGCCAGCAGCTTGTATCAGGGTCGGACTGAAGCTTTCTTT.

The chain uses TRBV5-8 and TRBJ1-2; TRBD1 is a possible D gene (6 bases). This CDR3 is built from 15 residues. The V gene lost 0 bases and the J gene lost 2 bases, with 11 bases spanning the gap. Germline CDR1 reads SGHTS; CDR2 reads YDEGEE. The CDR3 coding sequence is TGTGCCAGCAGCTTGGGTGGTACAGGGAACTATGGCTACACCTTC. Its translation is CASSLGGTGNYGYTF.

The gene calls are TRBV3-1 (or the pseudogene TRBV3-2) and TRBJ2-5; no clear D. V was clipped by 0 bases and J by 1 base, with 3 bases between them. Germline V gene sequence: CDR1 LGHDT, CDR2 YNNKEL (reference sequence). This CDR3 spans 13 amino acids. The CDR3 loop reads CASSQDSQETQYF. DNA for the CDR3: TGTGCCAGCAGCCAAGACAGCCAAGAGACCCAGTACTTC.

The V gene is TRBV30, the J gene TRBJ1-5; weak D call: TRBD1 (6 bases). The CDR3 runs to 15 residues. Per germline, CDR1 GTSNPN and CDR2 SVGIG (reference sequence). Trimming removed 0 bases from V and 3 bases from J, with 12 bases in between. The CDR3 DNA reads as TGTGCCTGGAGTGTTCGGGGGGCGAACAATCAGCCCCAGCATTTT. Amino acid sequence: CAWSVRGANNQPQHF.

The rearrangement links TRBV10-3 to TRBJ2-7, with D maybe TRBD2 (6 bases). The CDR3 runs 15 residues. The V and J ends lost 2 bases and 5 bases respectively, with 16 bases between them. CDR1 ENHRY and CDR2 SYGVKD come from the germline V gene. The CDR3 DNA follows: TGTGCCATCAGTGAGGGGGGGAGAATACAAGACGAGCAGTACTTC. As protein: CAISEGGRIQDEQYF.

The chain couples TRBV6-5 to TRBJ1-3; D may be TRBD1 (5 bases). The V gene lost 4 bases and the J gene lost 4 bases, with 14 bases spanning the gap. Germline V gene data show CDR1 as MNHEY and CDR2 as SVGAGI. This CDR3 comprises 15 residues. This chain's CDR3 is CASSSPRDLGNTIYF. CDR3 nucleotide sequence: TGTGCCAGCAGTTCCCCAAGGGACTTAGGAAACACCATATATTTT.

The chain joins TRBV30 to TRBJ2-7, with D perhaps matching TRBD2 (5 bases). The ends were cut back, 2 bases at V and 1 base at J, with 15 bases in the middle. Germline V CDR1 and CDR2: GTSNPN, SVGIG (reference sequence). CDR3 length equals 15 residues. The CDR3 here is CAWSYWRALSYEQYF. The CDR3 nucleotides read TGTGCCTGGAGTTACTGGCGGGCCCTTTCCTACGAGCAGTACTTC.

This CDR3 reads CASSITGGVSYGYTF. Written as DNA, the CDR3 is TGCGCCAGCAGCATTACAGGGGGCGTTAGCTATGGCTACACCTTC. The rearrangement links TRBV5-1 to TRBJ1-2; 9 bases map to TRBD1. The ends lost 4 bases at V and 4 bases at J; junction bases unmatched: 8. This CDR3 has 15 residues. Looked up from germline, CDR1 is SGHRS and CDR2 is YFSETQ.

The chain links TRBV4-1 to TRBJ1-4, with TRBD1 matching 9 bases. The CDR3 contains 15 residues. Germline trimming cut 1 base from V and 7 bases from J; bases unmatched to any gene: 4. The V gene's germline CDR1 is MGHRA and CDR2 YSYEKL. The CDR3 spells CASSQVGTGFEKLFF. In DNA form, the CDR3 reads TGCGCCAGCAGCCAAGTCGGGACAGGGTTTGAAAAACTGTTTTTT.

This clone was seen just once. The V and J genes are TRBV5-1 and TRBJ2-2; 7 bases agree with TRBD2. This CDR3 contains 15 residues. The germline V gene encodes CDR1 SGHRS and CDR2 YFSETQ. V gave up 1 base and J gave up 4 bases; unmatched junction bases: 4. The CDR3 spells CASSLLERGTGELFF. CDR3 nucleotides: TGCGCCAGCAGCTTGCTCGAGCGGGGCACCGGGGAGCTGTTTTTT.

This clone was observed a handful of times. The J gene is TRBJ2-3, the V gene TRBV11-2; 9 nucleotides align to TRBD2. Germline V gene sequence: CDR1 SGHAT, CDR2 FQNNGV. The CDR3 is 16 residues long. J gave up 9 bases and V 0 bases, and 10 bases lay outside the gene matches. In DNA form, the CDR3 reads TGTGCCAGCAGCTTAGAAGTAGCGGGAGCACCAGGAACGCAGTATTTT. Its translation: CASSLEVAGAPGTQYF.

The chain is built from TRBV9 and TRBJ1-6; D not resolved. The germline CDR1 and CDR2 sequences are SGDLS and YYNGEE. This CDR3 comprises 16 residues. Between the trimmed V and J ends, which lost 4 bases and 11 bases, there was a span of 22 bases. CDR3 in DNA: TGTGCCAGCAGCCGAGACCCCGGGAGCCGAGGAGCACCCCTCCACTTT. Its protein is CASSRDPGSRGAPLHF.

This chain joins TRBV5-4 and TRBJ2-1; 12 bases align to TRBD2. The CDR3 loop spans 16 amino acids. Germline CDR1 SGHNT, CDR2 YYREEE (reference sequence). V lost 3 bases, J lost 5 bases, and 6 bases stayed unmatched. CDR3 amino acids: CASSSQGLAGNNEQFF. The CDR3 region has the DNA TGTGCCAGCAGCTCCCAAGGACTAGCGGGAAACAATGAGCAGTTCTTC. Filled out from reference TRBV5-4 and TRBJ2-1, the complete variable domain reads ETGVTQSPTHLIKTRGQQVTLRCSSQSGHNTVSWYQQALGQGPQFIFQYYREEENGRGNFPPRFSGLQFPNYSSELNVNALELDDSALYLCASSSQGLAGNNEQFFGPGTRLTVL.

V gene TRBV5-1 combines with J gene TRBJ1-4; perhaps TRBD1 as D (6 bases). Trimming stripped 4 bases from V and 8 bases from J, with 24 bases between. Per the germline V gene, CDR1 is SGHRS and CDR2 is YFSETQ. The CDR3 is made up of 17 amino acids. CDR3 nucleotides: TGCGCCAGCAGCCTCAACATTCCGGGACAAGGATTCGAAAAACTGTTTTTT. This codes for CASSLNIPGQGFEKLFF.

The rearrangement joins TRBV6-5 to TRBJ2-7; 8 bases align to TRBD1. V trimming: 8 bases; J trimming: 2 bases; junction bases outside the gene matches: 2. This CDR3 is 12 amino acids long. Germline loops: CDR1 MNHEY, CDR2 SVGAGI. The CDR3 is CASGDRPYEQYF. In DNA, the CDR3 is TGTGCCAGCGGGGACAGGCCCTACGAGCAGTACTTC.